Each of the 21 T cell receptor beta chains below was sequenced from the same sample in a study of identical twins. TCRdb independently ran MiXCR on the 5' RACE reads; one entry per CDR3 protein. The sample lists around 690,000 distinct CDR3 sequences; about 20% were seen once. These data also formed part of another study, on T cells expressing NK-cell markers.

Sequenced input: PBMCs. Source of these receptors: a woman aged 18-29 years in good health.

The chain joins TRBV5-6 to TRBJ1-1; D perhaps matches TRBD1 (6 bases). CDR1 is SGHDT, CDR2 YYEEEE, per germline. The CDR3 extends over 13 amino acids. Trimming cost V 7 bases and J 4 bases, with 14 bases left between them. The CDR3 region is CASARGPGTEAFF. DNA for the CDR3: TGTGCCAGCGCGCGGGGGCCGGGCACTGAAGCTTTCTTT.

This clonotype came up a few times. The chain uses TRBV20-1 and TRBJ2-3; D gene unclear. V was clipped by 5 bases and J by 9 bases, with 21 bases between them. This CDR3 has 14 amino acids. The germline V gene encodes CDR1 DFQATT and CDR2 SNEGSKA (reference sequence). The CDR3 sequence: CSAPRPPQMNTQYF. The CDR3 DNA is TGCAGTGCTCCCCGCCCACCCCAGATGAACACGCAGTATTTT.

The chain combines TRBV4-2 with TRBJ2-5; 12 nucleotides line up with TRBD2. Germline trimming cut 0 bases from V and 0 bases from J; bases unmatched to any gene: 5. The CDR3 runs 18 residues. From germline, CDR1 is LGHNA and CDR2 YNFKEQ. CDR3 sequence: CASSQEGGTSGYQETQYF. The CDR3 DNA is TGTGCCAGCAGCCAAGAGGGGGGGACTAGCGGGTACCAAGAGACCCAGTACTTC.

The rearrangement joins TRBV5-1 to TRBJ2-2; TRBD1 might be the D (5 bases). There are 13 residues in the CDR3. V lost 3 bases, J lost 7 bases, and 10 bases lay in between. Per germline, CDR1 SGHRS and CDR2 YFSETQ. The CDR3 region is CASSSTDGGELFF. The CDR3 region has the DNA TGCGCCAGCAGCTCGACAGATGGCGGGGAGCTGTTTTTT. The whole variable domain, filled in from reference TRBV5-1 and TRBJ2-2, reads KAGVTQTPRYLIKTRGQQVTLSCSPISGHRSVSWYQQTPGQGLQFLFEYFSETQRNKGNFPGRFSGRQFSNSRSEMNVSTLELGDSALYLCASSSTDGGELFFGEGSRLTVL.

This clonotype was counted many times. The chain links TRBV20-1 to TRBJ1-6; the D gene is possibly TRBD1 (6 bases). The V end was cut by 4 bases, the J end by 9 bases, with 10 bases between. Per the germline V gene, CDR1 is DFQATT and CDR2 is SNEGSKA (reference sequence). This CDR3 region has 12 residues. CDR3 nucleotides: TGCAGTGCTAACCAGGGGACTTCACCCCTCCACTTT. It translates to CSANQGTSPLHF.

V gene TRBV20-1 combines with J gene TRBJ1-2; no firm D call. The CDR3 length is 12 residues. V lost 4 bases and J lost 8, with 14 bases in between. Per the germline V gene, CDR1 is DFQATT and CDR2 is SNEGSKA (reference sequence). The CDR3 DNA sequence: TGCAGTGCTACCCCCGAAGAGCCCGGCTACACCTTC. Translated: CSATPEEPGYTF.

The chain couples TRBV6-2 or TRBV6-3 to TRBJ2-7; 11 nucleotides match TRBD2. The CDR3 is 13 amino acids. CDR1 and CDR2 from the germline V gene are MNHEY and SVGEGT. V trimming: 7 bases; J trimming: 6 bases; junction bases outside the gene matches: 5. The CDR3 DNA sequence: TGTGCCAGCAAGACTAGCGGGATTCGCGAGCAGTACTTC. Translated, it gives CASKTSGIREQYF.

The chain carries TRBV6-1 and TRBJ1-1; D gene ambiguous. V lost 5 bases to trimming and J lost 6 bases, with 16 bases between them. CDR1 is MNHNS, CDR2 SASEGT, per germline. The CDR3 length is 14 residues. As DNA, the CDR3 is TGTGCCAGCAGTCCCCAAGGTGGTAGGGCTGAAGCTTTCTTT. This codes for CASSPQGGRAEAFF.

This clonotype was observed a handful of times. The chain carries TRBV3-1 and TRBJ2-6, with a weak D call TRBD2 (6 bases). The CDR3 loop spans 16 amino acids. V lost 6 bases and J lost 0, with 12 bases in between. Germline V lookup: CDR1 LGHDT, CDR2 YNNKEL (reference sequence). CDR3 sequence reads: CASRSGGVSGANVLTF. CDR3 bases: TGTGCCAGCAGGTCCGGGGGTGTCTCTGGGGCCAACGTCCTGACTTTC.

This clonotype has a count of ten or more. The V gene is TRBV6-2 or TRBV6-3, the J gene TRBJ1-1; maybe TRBD1 (6 bases). Deletions cut 0 bases from V and 11 bases from J, with 19 bases between. Germline CDR1 is MNHEY and CDR2 is SVGEGT. The CDR3 is made up of 15 amino acids. DNA of the CDR3: TGTGCCAGCAGTTACTCGGGCCCCGCACAGGGCGACGCTTTCTTT. It yields the protein CASSYSGPAQGDAFF.

In its sample, this clonotype was seen a few times. The chain links TRBV12-3 or TRBV12-4 to TRBJ2-1; 9 bases are shared with TRBD2. The V segment lost 2 bases and the J segment 8 bases; nucleotides outside the gene matches: 7. This CDR3 region has 15 residues. The CDR3 sequence: CASSLKAGGPHEQFF. The CDR3 DNA sequence: TGTGCCAGCAGTTTAAAGGCGGGAGGGCCCCATGAGCAGTTCTTC.

This clonotype was found a few times. This sequence joins TRBV29-1 and TRBJ2-7; D unclear. This CDR3 spans 11 amino acids. V shed 6 bases and J shed 3 bases, with 9 bases lying between them. In germline, CDR1 is SQVTM, CDR2 ANQGSEA. CDR3 residues: CSVLMGYEQYF. CDR3 DNA: TGCAGCGTCCTTATGGGCTACGAGCAGTACTTC.

This clonotype occurred a few times. The chain combines TRBV12-3 or TRBV12-4 with TRBJ1-2, with 7 bases matching TRBD1. This CDR3 contains 13 residues. With V trimmed by 6 bases and J by 8 bases, 9 bases remained unmatched. The chain's CDR3 is CASSLTGEKGYTF. The CDR3 DNA follows: TGTGCCAGCAGCCTAACAGGGGAAAAGGGCTACACCTTC.

This clonotype has only a few counts. The rearrangement links TRBV5-6 to TRBJ2-3; 12 bases map to TRBD1. Germline V CDR1 and CDR2: SGHDT, YYEEEE. V shed 3 bases and J 2 bases; nucleotides not matched to a gene: 7. The CDR3 is 17 amino acids. CDR3 in amino acids: CASSSRGQGATTDTQYF. CDR3 DNA: TGTGCCAGCAGCTCAAGGGGACAGGGGGCAACCACAGATACGCAGTATTTT.

The genes are TRBV20-1 and TRBJ2-3; TRBD2 agrees at 13 bases. The junction had 9 bases not matched to a gene; V was cut back by 5 bases and J by 4 bases. The CDR3 loop spans 16 amino acids. The germline gives CDR1 DFQATT, CDR2 SNEGSKA (reference sequence). The CDR3 bases are TGCAGTGCTGCTAAACTAGCGGGAGGGGGGGCAGATACGCAGTATTTT. It encodes CSAAKLAGGGADTQYF.

This clonotype occurred many times. The CDR3 is CASSMTVTNEQFF. CDR3 coding DNA: TGTGCCAGTAGTATGACAGTAACCAATGAGCAGTTCTTC. This chain links TRBV19 with TRBJ2-1; the D gene is possibly TRBD1 (5 bases). V was clipped by 3 bases and J by 6 bases, with 9 bases between them. Germline V gene sequence: CDR1 LNHDA, CDR2 SQIVND (reference sequence). The CDR3 loop spans 13 amino acids. Looking up the rest from reference TRBV19 and TRBJ2-1 gives the full variable domain: DGGITQSPKYLFRKEGQNVTLSCEQNLNHDAMYWYRQDPGQGLRLIYYSQIVNDFQKGDIAEGYSVSREKKESFPLTVTSAQKNPTAFYLCASSMTVTNEQFFGPGTRLTVL.

A remark on this clonotype: Sequence at one end of the junction differs from germline and may be a read error. This sequence joins TRBV6-5 and TRBJ2-3, with 13 bases fitting TRBD2. The germline gives CDR1 MNHEY, CDR2 SVGAGI. This CDR3 is built from 17 residues. For the CDR3, the DNA is TGTACCAGCAGTTACTCCCGGACTAGCGGGAGTACAGATACGCAGTATTTT. Its translation: CTSSYSRTSGSTDTQYF.

The sample holds a few counts of this clonotype. The rearrangement links TRBV6-2 or TRBV6-3 to TRBJ2-2; D call uncertain. The CDR3 is 12 amino acids. With 3 bases removed from V and 5 bases from J, the gap between germline ends came to 4 bases. Germline CDR1 reads MNHEY; CDR2 reads SVGEGT. The CDR3 coding sequence is TGTGCCAGCAGTTATGTGACCGGGGAGCTGTTTTTT. Translation gives CASSYVTGELFF.

This clonotype was seen more than once but under ten times. V and J are TRBV3-1 and TRBJ2-1; TRBD2 aligns across 9 bases. J lost 6 bases, V lost 5 bases, and 8 bases had no gene match. The CDR3 totals 15 residues. Germline values: CDR1 LGHDT, CDR2 YNNKEL (reference sequence). The chain's CDR3 is CASSYGGRGGNEQFF. CDR3 in DNA: TGTGCCAGCAGCTACGGCGGGAGGGGTGGCAATGAGCAGTTCTTC.

The V gene is TRBV7-9, the J gene TRBJ2-1; the match to TRBD2 covers 8 bases. CDR1 is SEHNR and CDR2 is FQNEAQ in the germline V gene (reference sequence). The CDR3 spans 16 residues. J lost 9 bases, V lost 2 bases, and 12 bases had no gene match. In DNA, the CDR3 is TGTGCCAGCAGCTTAATGGTAGCGGGGTACCTCGGTGAGCAGTTCTTC. Residues: CASSLMVAGYLGEQFF.

CDR3 in amino acids: CSASHKMRRGALLLSTDTQYF. Written as DNA, the CDR3 is TGCAGTGCTAGTCATAAGATGAGACGGGGGGCCTTATTACTCAGCACAGATACGCAGTATTTT. V gene TRBV20-1 combines with J gene TRBJ2-3; D is possibly TRBD2 (7 bases). Germline CDR1 DFQATT, CDR2 SNEGSKA (reference sequence). Trimming took off 3 bases at V and 0 bases at J, with 31 bases between the two ends. The CDR3 runs 21 residues.